The 29 T cell receptor beta chains given below trace back to one sample, sequenced in a study of cytomegalovirus exposure and HLA in healthy donors. The primer mix had 60 Vbeta and 13 Jbeta primers. TCRdb keeps only in-frame clones here, not all; method: immunoSEQ multiplex PCR. The table has 110,000 to 150,000 clones, roughly 80% seen once. The sample comprised PBMCs. These receptors all stem from a man younger than 35 in good health and CMV-seronegative.

The CDR3 DNA follows: TGTGCCAGTAGTATACTGACAGCTAGCACAGATACGCAGTATTTT. Amino acid sequence: CASSILTASTDTQYF. This chain links TRBV19 with TRBJ2-3; possible D gene TRBD1, 5 bases. CDR1 is LNHDA and CDR2 is SQIVND in the germline V gene (reference sequence). The CDR3 length is 15 residues. V was shortened by 2 bases and J by 0 bases, with 9 bases between the two germline ends.

This clone turned up a few times. The chain links TRBV19 to TRBJ2-1; 10 nucleotides line up with TRBD2. Losses at the gene ends were 4 bases for V and 2 bases for J; bases not matched to a gene: 5. CDR1 LNHDA and CDR2 SQIVND come from the germline V gene (reference sequence). This CDR3 has 16 residues. In nucleotides, the CDR3 is TGTGCCAGTAGTAGCCCTAGCGGGGGCCCCTACAATGAGCAGTTCTTC. As protein: CASSSPSGGPYNEQFF.

This chain connects TRBV7-8 to TRBJ2-7; D perhaps matches TRBD1 (5 bases). The CDR3 spans 14 residues. V lost 8 bases, J lost 2 bases, and 16 bases lay in between. CDR1 and CDR2 (germline): SGHVS, FQNEAQ. Here the CDR3 DNA reads TGTGCCAGCGTCCCGGACACGACCGCCTACGAGCAGTACTTC. Amino acids: CASVPDTTAYEQYF.

This clone was seen just once. The chain employs TRBV7-8 and TRBJ2-5; 16 positions agree with TRBD2. This CDR3 is 14 amino acids long. Germline assignment: CDR1 SGHVS and CDR2 FQNEAQ. The V segment lost 7 bases and the J segment 5 bases; nucleotides outside the gene matches: 1. The CDR3 is CASTGLAGGETQYF. CDR3 DNA sequence: TGTGCCAGCACGGGACTAGCGGGGGGGGAGACCCAGTACTTC.

This clone was observed a handful of times. The chain is built from TRBV6-5 and TRBJ2-1; the match to TRBD2 covers 10 bases. The CDR3 contains 15 residues. Looked up from germline, CDR1 is MNHEY and CDR2 is SVGAGI. V was clipped by 6 bases and J by 6 bases; unmatched bases: 8. This chain's CDR3 is CASSPPLAGINEQFF. CDR3 in DNA: TGTGCCAGCAGCCCACCACTAGCGGGGATCAATGAGCAGTTCTTC.

The chain uses TRBV7-2 and TRBJ1-2; no reliable D call. Germline V gene sequence: CDR1 SGHTA, CDR2 FQGNSA. Trimming took 4 bases from V and 4 from J, leaving 13 bases between them. The CDR3 has 14 residues. As DNA, the CDR3 is TGTGCCAGCAGCTCCACCCCTGGGCCCTATGGCTACACCTTC. This sequence encodes CASSSTPGPYGYTF.

The gene calls are TRBV5-5 and TRBJ2-7; D possibly corresponds to TRBD2 (5 bases). CDR3 length: 16 residues. Per the germline V gene, CDR1 is SGHKS and CDR2 is YYEKEE (reference sequence). Deletions cut 0 bases from V and 3 bases from J, with 16 bases between. The CDR3: CASSLGLFGGGYEQYF. In nucleotides, the CDR3 is TGTGCCAGCAGCTTGGGGTTATTTGGCGGAGGCTACGAGCAGTACTTC.

The gene calls are TRBV9 and TRBJ2-5, with D maybe TRBD2 (7 bases). V gave up 3 bases and J gave up 8 bases, with 20 bases separating them. This CDR3 has 15 amino acids. The germline V gene has CDR1 SGDLS and CDR2 YYNGEE. This CDR3 reads CASSAEGGGRETQYF. The CDR3 nucleotides are TGTGCCAGCAGCGCTGAGGGGGGGGGTCGGGAAACCCAGTACTTC.

This rearrangement joins TRBV18 to TRBJ2-4; a weak D match, TRBD2 (6 bases). The CDR3 extends over 15 amino acids. The germline V and J ends were trimmed by 1 base and 6 bases, with 13 bases remaining between them. Germline CDR1 is KGHSH and CDR2 is LQKENI. Here the CDR3 DNA reads TGTGCCAGCTCACCACTATCGGGGGTTCGAAACATTCAGTACTTC. It translates to CASSPLSGVRNIQYF.

The CDR3 protein is CASSLTGTGAPGTGELFF. CDR3 nucleotides: TGTGCCAGCAGTCTCACCGGGACAGGGGCCCCGGGCACCGGGGAGCTGTTTTTT. The rearrangement joins TRBV28 to TRBJ2-2, with 10 bases that match TRBD1. The ends lost 5 bases at V and 4 bases at J; junction bases unmatched: 13. CDR1 and CDR2 (germline): MDHEN, SYDVKM. The CDR3 loop spans 18 amino acids.

V usage is TRBV19 and J usage is TRBJ2-7, with 8 positions matching TRBD1. The V segment lost 1 base and the J segment 3 bases; nucleotides outside the gene matches: 5. Germline V lookup: CDR1 LNHDA, CDR2 SQIVND (reference sequence). This CDR3 contains 15 residues. CDR3 sequence (DNA): TGTGCCAGTAGTATAGGGCAGGGGGCGAGCTACGAGCAGTACTTC. Translation: CASSIGQGASYEQYF.

The chain recombines TRBV19 with TRBJ1-1; D is undetermined. Trimming cost V 3 bases and J 1 base, with 3 bases left between them. The CDR3 has 12 residues. Germline CDR1 LNHDA, CDR2 SQIVND (reference sequence). The CDR3 loop is CASSMRNTEAFF. The CDR3, as DNA: TGTGCCAGTAGTATGCGGAACACTGAAGCTTTCTTT.

V usage is TRBV21-1 and J usage is TRBJ1-2. TRBV21-1 is annotated as a pseudogene. The CDR3 runs 15 residues. CDR3 amino acids: CASSNSGSDFYGYTF. CDR3 DNA sequence: TGTGCCAGCAGCAATTCTGGCAGCGACTTCTATGGCTACACCTTC.

The rearrangement uses TRBV7-2 and TRBJ2-2; the match to TRBD1 covers 8 bases. Per the germline V gene, CDR1 is SGHTA and CDR2 is FQGNSA. Germline trimming cut 6 bases from V and 5 bases from J; bases unmatched to any gene: 8. The CDR3 has 15 amino acids. The CDR3 DNA reads as TGTGCCAGCAGAATACCAGGGGGCATGACCGGGGAGCTGTTTTTT. It specifies CASRIPGGMTGELFF.

V usage is TRBV5-1 and J usage is TRBJ1-4; TRBD1 aligns across 9 bases. The CDR3 extends over 16 amino acids. The V and J ends lost 6 bases and 8 bases, in that order; junction bases with no gene match: 14. Per germline, CDR1 SGHRS and CDR2 YFSETQ. As DNA, the CDR3 is TGCGCCAGCAAGAGCCTACAGGGGGCGGATTGGGAAAAACTGTTTTTT. It translates to CASKSLQGADWEKLFF.

The gene calls are TRBV27 and TRBJ1-6; D remains unclear. The CDR3 spans 15 residues. Trimming shortened V by 3 bases and J by 5 bases, and 11 bases separated the two germline ends. Germline CDR1 is MNHEY and CDR2 is SMNVEV (reference sequence). For the CDR3, the DNA is TGTGCCAGCAGTTTCCGGGGAACTAATAATTCACCCCTCCACTTT. This gives the protein CASSFRGTNNSPLHF.

V is TRBV11-1 and J is TRBJ2-1; 11 bases match TRBD2. CDR1 SGHAT and CDR2 FQDESV come from the germline V gene (reference sequence). The CDR3 totals 14 residues. Trimming took 6 bases from V and 7 from J; bases not matched to a gene: 5. CDR3 residues: CASRSSGGPNEQFF. The CDR3 bases are TGTGCCAGCAGGTCTAGCGGGGGGCCGAATGAGCAGTTCTTC.

The CDR3 DNA sequence: TGTGCCAGCAGATTAAATGAAAAACTGTTTTTT. Its translation is CASRLNEKLFF. V is TRBV6-5 and J is TRBJ1-4; D call uncertain. Germline V gene data show CDR1 as MNHEY and CDR2 as SVGAGI. V gave up 6 bases and J gave up 5 bases, with 4 bases separating them. The CDR3 totals 11 residues.

The chain links TRBV29-1 to TRBJ1-1; 7 bases agree with TRBD1. Germline V CDR1 and CDR2: SQVTM, ANQGSEA. CDR3 length: 12 residues. After removal of 5 bases from V and 3 bases from J, the junction contained 3 bases not matched to a gene. CDR3 nucleotides: TGCAGCGTTACAGGGACAGACACTGAAGCTTTCTTT. Encoded protein: CSVTGTDTEAFF.

This chain links TRBV9 with TRBJ1-1; D is possibly TRBD1 (5 bases). The germline V and J ends were trimmed by 5 bases and 7 bases, with 12 bases remaining between them. Germline V gene sequence: CDR1 SGDLS, CDR2 YYNGEE. The CDR3 length is 12 residues. The CDR3 reads CASRGDSDEAFF. CDR3 nucleotides: TGTGCCAGCAGGGGTGACAGCGATGAAGCTTTCTTT.

The gene calls are TRBV2 and TRBJ2-1, with TRBD1 identical over 8 bases. Germline V gene lookup returns CDR1 SNHLY and CDR2 FYNNEI. The length of the CDR3 is 13 residues. Unmatched junction bases numbered 2, after V lost 8 bases and J lost 2 bases. The CDR3 region has the DNA TGTGCCAGCGGGACAGGAGCCTACAATGAGCAGTTCTTC. Amino acid sequence: CASGTGAYNEQFF.

With regard to this clone: At the DNA level, this CDR3 is encoded by other sequences in the same sample as well. V gene TRBV5-4 combines with J gene TRBJ1-1, with 11 positions matching TRBD1. V was pared by 3 bases and J by 3 bases, with 1 base of the junction left unmatched. The CDR3 loop spans 14 amino acids. In germline, CDR1 is SGHNT, CDR2 YYREEE (reference sequence). The CDR3 nucleotides read TGTGCCAGCAGCTGGGGACAGGGGGACACTGAAGCTTTCTTT. Its protein is CASSWGQGDTEAFF.

In this sample, this clone turned up a few times. V is TRBV4-3 and J is TRBJ2-6, with 7 bases matching TRBD2. Germline CDR1 is LGHNA and CDR2 is YSLEER. Losses at the gene ends were 0 bases for V and 0 bases for J; bases not matched to a gene: 11. This CDR3 spans 20 amino acids. In DNA form, the CDR3 reads TGCGCCAGCAGCCAAGAGTTCCCAGCGGGGATCCACTCTGGGGCCAACGTCCTGACTTTC. This sequence encodes CASSQEFPAGIHSGANVLTF.

The chain employs TRBV6-5 and TRBJ2-7; 8 bases align to TRBD2. This CDR3 has 14 amino acids. V lost 6 bases to trimming and J lost 5 bases; unmatched junction nucleotides: 9. Germline values: CDR1 MNHEY, CDR2 SVGAGI. The CDR3 coding sequence is TGTGCCAGCAGCCTCGGACTAGCTGTACACGAGCAGTACTTC. Translated: CASSLGLAVHEQYF.

The rearrangement joins TRBV13 to TRBJ1-1; D is uncertain. The germline V and J ends were trimmed by 2 bases and 4 bases, with 11 bases remaining between them. CDR3 length: 14 residues. Germline-derived CDR1 and CDR2 are PRHDT and FYEKMQ (reference sequence). In DNA, the CDR3 is TGTGCCAGCAGCTTATGGGTGCCGGGCACTGAAGCTTTCTTT. Protein: CASSLWVPGTEAFF. The full variable domain, completed using reference TRBV13 and TRBJ1-1, is AAGVIQSPRHLIKEKRETATLKCYPIPRHDTVYWYQQGPGQDPQFLISFYEKMQSDKGSIPDRFSAQQFSDYHSELNMSSLELGDSALYFCASSLWVPGTEAFFGQGTRLTVV.

This clone turned up a few times. This sequence joins TRBV5-1 and TRBJ2-1; 7 nucleotides agree with TRBD2. This CDR3 has 16 residues. After removal of 4 bases from V and 2 bases from J, the junction contained 9 bases not matched to a gene. Germline values: CDR1 SGHRS, CDR2 YFSETQ. CDR3 residues: CASSQQAGPTYNEQFF. For the CDR3, the DNA is TGCGCCAGCAGCCAACAAGCGGGACCTACCTACAATGAGCAGTTCTTC.

The rearrangement joins TRBV19 to TRBJ1-2, with 7 nucleotides matching TRBD1. V lost 7 bases, J lost 4 bases, and 9 bases stayed unmatched. CDR1 LNHDA and CDR2 SQIVND come from the germline V gene (reference sequence). This CDR3 comprises 14 residues. The DNA for the CDR3 is TGTGCCAGTACCTCCGACAGGGCTGGCTATGGCTACACCTTC. As protein: CASTSDRAGYGYTF.

The rearrangement links TRBV2 to TRBJ2-5, with 10 nucleotides matching TRBD1. The J call could be wrong; TRBJ2-7 is a better fit for the DNA end. The CDR3 has 15 residues. Per the germline V gene, CDR1 is SNHLY and CDR2 is FYNNEI. CDR3 sequence reads: CASKTTGTGVIEQYF. Here the CDR3 DNA reads TGTGCCAGCAAAACAACCGGGACAGGGGTGATCGAGCAGTACTTC.

V gene TRBV28 combines with J gene TRBJ2-1; D might be TRBD2 (5 bases). The CDR3 totals 15 residues. Germline V gene lookup returns CDR1 MDHEN and CDR2 SYDVKM. Trimming removed 3 bases at V and 5 bases at J, with 14 bases between. CDR3 sequence (DNA): TGTGCCAGCAGTTTGCCGTCGGGGAATGACAATGAGCAGTTCTTC. Its translation is CASSLPSGNDNEQFF.